This paragraph covers one T cell receptor beta chain sequence. Its cognate antigen has yet to be identified. The record has no base qualities; no much larger clone is one base away. This entry comes from a study of cytomegalovirus exposure and HLA in healthy donors (dated by TCRdb to 2017 to 2019). For context, the study as a whole: In an earlier analysis of under 600 of the donors, approximately 300 Gb of sequence data and just under 120 million unique TCR beta sequences from 150 million to 200 million T cells were reported. An early release that covered some 630 HLA-typed donors contained approximately 300 gigabases of sequencing data and tens of millions of unique TCR sequences. Of the approximately 400 genotyped donors, approximately 82% fell in the genetic ancestry cluster associated with self-reported Caucasian donors. The aim of the study was to test whether cataloging public T cell receptors could identify signatures of past pathogen exposure. The study profiled the T cell repertoires of about 640 subjects by immunosequencing and related them to cytomegalovirus serostatus. In addition to the first cohort of several hundred subjects, a separate validation cohort of 120 different subjects was used. To predict cytomegalovirus infection status, the study brought together high-throughput TCR immunosequencing, statistical association of individual TCRs with disease status, and machine learning. To study patterns of TCR occurrence, a later analysis re-analyzed previously published TCR beta repertoires from hundreds of donors and added high-resolution HLA genotyping. The later analysis used no new phenotypic data to find candidate immune exposures, relying instead on TCR beta sequences and their occurrence across donors. An earlier analysis of several hundred of the donors applied high-throughput TCR beta sequencing to assess whether each TCR beta V gene segment acted as functional or pseudogenic. Donor age, sex, ethnicity and CMV serostatus were compiled together with the repertoire data. A later genetic analysis took genome-wide SNP genotypes for about 55% of the 666 donors and used that subset as a discovery cohort. All discovery cohort repertoires had been generated using a single sequencing platform. HLA typing included class I and class II loci at four-digit resolution. The number of typed donors differed by locus: roughly 629-640 for A, B, C, DRB1 and DQB1; 522 for DQA1; 606 for DPA1; and 400 to 480 for DPB1. Because of strong linkage in the cohort, five DR-DQ haplotypes were treated as single units for association and clustering. Across around 400 genotyped donors of the cohort, an average of approximately 240,000 unique TCR beta nucleotide sequences per donor were sequenced, and roughly 20% of those sequences were non-productive.

Points the paper makes about the study in general: Some IMGT-functional V segments, including TRBV6-2 and TRBV6-3, could not be told apart with the 87-base-pair reads, so those segments were excluded. V-gene and J-gene trimming of TCR beta chains was associated with a missense DCLRE1C variant in a later genetic analysis, and the association was replicated in an independent cohort. While some public TCRs were present in many individuals, most TCR sequences turned up only very rarely across donors. In both the original and validation cohorts, the classifier was reported to diagnose cytomegalovirus status with high specificity and sensitivity. Compared with the roughly 710-donor mean, donors in an Asian-associated ancestry cluster had fewer N-insertions in productive TCRs, according to a later genetic analysis. The only immune exposure information available for the cohort was CMV serostatus. According to a later analysis, parvovirus B19, influenza, CMV and Epstein-Barr virus appeared linked to several top co-occurrence clusters. Because counts were too low, around 17 rarely observed V segments, including chromosome 9 orphons, were left out of the earlier analysis of about 500 of the donors. Linkage disequilibrium might explain the correlated functional status among segregating V segments, but an unknown experimental factor could not be excluded. Presence/absence analyses assumed roughly uniform sequencing depth across donors, an assumption that may not hold. The authors suggested that the approach could potentially be generalized to other disease states and immunological phenotypes. The study gave a list of under 200 TCR beta chains associated with cytomegalovirus. According to a later analysis, TCR association rates differed among HLA loci, with DRB1 alleles showing the most associated TCRs and HLA-C alleles showing the fewest. A few of the identified cytomegalovirus-associated TCR beta chains were confirmed in vitro to be specific for cytomegalovirus antigens. Compared with equally common non-associated chains, HLA-associated TCR beta chains in a later analysis were more clonally expanded and had lower generation probabilities. In a later analysis, most CMV-associated TCR beta chains were found to appear HLA-restricted, with HLA associations seemingly driven largely by CMV exposure. The cohort was sequenced for TCR beta chains only, and without alpha or paired-chain data the features that could be detected were limited. Because HLA typing was missing for some donors at each locus, association tests included only the typed subset. A further reported finding was that TCR beta sequences accurately predicted the HLA-A and HLA-B alleles for most subjects in the first cohort. When HLA alleles, especially DR and DQ, strongly co-occurred, attributing TCR associations to individual alleles was difficult. Broadly in line with IMGT annotations, most TCR beta V segments showed up in productive rearrangements about 90% or about 30% of the time in an earlier analysis of 587 of the donors. In a later analysis, over 15,000 TCR beta sequences were associated with specific HLA alleles at a false discovery rate of 0.05. A cluster of highly shared sequence variants was judged likely to be a technical artifact of the sequencing pipeline.

The library came from the immunoSEQ multiplex PCR assay. A mixture of 60 forward primers for TCR Vbeta segments and 13 reverse primers for TCR Jbeta segments was used in the multiplex PCR. The CDR3 region of rearranged TCR beta genes was amplified from genomic DNA with a multiplex PCR assay. The Illumina HiSeq System was used to sequence the amplified TCR beta libraries as 87-base-pair reads. In the authors' own workflow: A later analysis tallied tens of millions of unique TCR beta chains across the 666 repertoires, and around 10 million of those chains were shared by two or more donors. To remove PCR and sequencing errors, raw reads were error-corrected and collapsed into unique sequences using a nearest-neighbor algorithm that merged closely related sequences. Alignment of CDR3 sequences to IMGT reference sequences was used to assign V, D and J gene segments. For a sequence to be retained, at least a six-nucleotide match to both a V gene segment and a J gene segment was required. A rearrangement counted as productive if the CDR3 had no stop codons and remained in frame with V and J, and every other rearrangement counted as non-productive. CDR3 was defined by IMGT convention, running from the second conserved V-encoded cysteine to the conserved J-encoded phenylalanine. The earlier analysis of 587 of the donors excluded sequences that lacked an unambiguous match to a single V gene segment. In an earlier analysis of roughly 600 of the donors, a V segment was called functional when productive rearrangements were above 56.7%, and segregating when the standard deviation between donors exceeded 5%. A statistical classification framework was built for diagnosing cytomegalovirus status from the catalog of TCR beta chain sequences. A later analysis assigned V and J genes by comparing TCR nucleotide sequences with IMGT/GENE-DB human TR gene sequences. A later analysis assigned CDR3 sequences and most-parsimonious VDJ recombination scenarios with the TCRdist pipeline. In a later analysis, every TCR beta chain was defined by the combination of its CDR3 amino acid sequence and its V-gene family, and reads without a unique V-gene family were dropped. A later analysis removed several hundred highly shared, low-generation-probability nucleotide sequences to deal with suspected cross-contamination and a sequencing artifact. In a later analysis, a clonal expansion index for each public chain was calculated from normalized within-repertoire ranks of inferred template counts. A later analysis computed generation probabilities with a VDJ recombination model fitted to out-of-frame rearrangements, and checked the results against IGoR. In a later analysis, TCR-TCR, TCR-HLA and TCR-CMV co-occurrence was scored with hypergeometric tests, and a repertoire-size bias correction was applied to TCR pairs. False discovery rates were estimated in a later analysis by permuting HLA or CMV assignments 20 times. In a later analysis, co-occurring TCRs were grouped with DBSCAN, and TCRdist sequence similarity was added when clustering was performed within HLA-allele-positive subsets. Co-occurrence clustering excluded repertoires with fewer than 30,000 or more than 120,000 public chains, plus five with anomalous nucleotide sharing. TCRdb obtained this table from immuneACCESS and retained in-frame rearrangements with V and J assigned. These tables miss some clones; where compared with another copy, unresolved V genes account for less than half of the shortfall, and the remainder is unexplained. V and J calls and clone size are those listed in that table; D and trimming were worked out from the DNA. The sample contains under 150,000 clones, 75% to 80% of them found a single time. The biggest ten clones account for about 1.7% of the sample.

The cohort comprised around 690 healthy bone marrow donors. Cohort members were all nominally healthy when sampled, although unrecorded immune exposures were likely present. The donor tested CMV seronegative, placing the donor among the 350 to 400 seronegative members of the cohort. A peripheral blood sample was provided by each donor, and peripheral blood mononuclear cells were used for TCR beta sequencing. Genomic DNA extraction from the blood cell samples was performed with the Qiagen DNeasy Blood Extraction Kit. There are 13 amino acids in the CDR3, from cysteine to phenylalanine inclusive. Only the CDR3 DNA is retained, 39 bases long and in frame from the first base. V and J are truncated by 5 bases and 6 bases respectively, leaving an intervening sequence of 13 bases. CDR1 and CDR2, per the germline V gene, are ENHRY and SYGVKD.

Sequencing used PBMCs. The rearranged chain carries TRBV10-3 and TRBJ1-2; no confident D gene assignment can be made. The clonotype originates from a woman in her twenties or thirties in good health and CMV-seronegative. Here is the DNA: TGTGCCATCAGTCATGGGTGGGGAGATGGCTACACCTTC. It translates as CAISHGWGDGYTF.